What follows describes a single TCR beta chain. Antigen: not known. The sample belongs to a study of identical twins. Findings and caveats of the study: Cross-sectional statistical analysis, not tracking of the same donors, underpinned the conclusions.

Healthy Caucasians provided all donations. A template switching step contributed a universal primer site, while unique molecular identifiers were present in the cDNA. TCRdb fed the 5' RACE reads into MiXCR, producing one record per CDR3 protein. The sample lists a few hundred thousand distinct CDR3 sequences, roughly an eighth occurring once. This CDR3 has 15 amino acids. The ends lost 0 bases at V and 3 bases at J; junction bases unmatched: 6. From germline, CDR1 is DFQATT and CDR2 SNEGSKA (reference sequence). Separately, the same data were catalogued under a study of yellow fever vaccine responses in identical twins. That source reports: Twins reportedly appeared to share part of their vaccine T cell response while keeping part individual.

Sequencing was performed on CD8+ T cells sorted from blood. This receptor was identified in a woman in her late teens or twenties in good health. V usage is TRBV20-1 and J usage is TRBJ2-7; 9 positions match TRBD2. The CDR3 DNA sequence: TGCAGTGCTAGAGATGGCGGGAGGGAGGTCTACGAGCAGTACTTC. The encoded protein is CSARDGGREVYEQYF.